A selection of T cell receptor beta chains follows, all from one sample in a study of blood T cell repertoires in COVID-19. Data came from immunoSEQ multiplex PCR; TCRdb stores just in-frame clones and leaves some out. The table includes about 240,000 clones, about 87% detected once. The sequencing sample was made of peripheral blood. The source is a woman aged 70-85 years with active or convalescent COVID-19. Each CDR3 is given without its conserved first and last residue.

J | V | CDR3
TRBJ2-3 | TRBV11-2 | ASTATLGRMGPQY
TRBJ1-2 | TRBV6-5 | ASSWGQGSYT
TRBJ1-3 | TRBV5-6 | ASSPTGRSSGNTIY
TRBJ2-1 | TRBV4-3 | ASSQLAGGTVNEQF
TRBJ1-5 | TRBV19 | ASTLAVNQPQH
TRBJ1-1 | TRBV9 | ASSVTTANTEAF
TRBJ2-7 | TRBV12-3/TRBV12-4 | ASSSSSDQY
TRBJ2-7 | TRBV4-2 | ASSQERYEQY
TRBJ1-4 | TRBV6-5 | AIQRREKLF
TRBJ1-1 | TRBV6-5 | ASSYRGVGRNTEAF
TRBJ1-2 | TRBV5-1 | ASSLAGGIGGYT
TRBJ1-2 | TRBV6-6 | ASSYQRDGYT
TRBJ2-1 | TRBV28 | ASSEDGGIYNEQF
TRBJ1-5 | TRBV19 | ASSIVGGPQH
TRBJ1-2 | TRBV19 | ASSIEGYFYGYT
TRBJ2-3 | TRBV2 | ASRARGGFQRSSTDTQY
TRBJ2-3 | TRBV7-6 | ASSLLAGGPTDTQY
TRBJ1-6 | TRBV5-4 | ASSLMGAGQVSSPLH
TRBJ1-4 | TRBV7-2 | ASSPVNEKLF
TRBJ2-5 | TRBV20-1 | SAGLGETQY
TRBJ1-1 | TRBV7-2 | ASSPTGSGTEAF
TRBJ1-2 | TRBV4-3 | ASSLAFRQELYGYT
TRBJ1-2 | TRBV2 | ASSGDIYGYT
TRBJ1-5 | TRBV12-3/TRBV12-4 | ASSLGGHQPQH
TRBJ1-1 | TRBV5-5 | ASSQATGRLNTEAF
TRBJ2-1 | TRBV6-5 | ATREGDSEQF
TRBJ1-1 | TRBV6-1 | ASSEIQRSEAF
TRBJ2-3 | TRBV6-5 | ASAVTSGLTDTQY
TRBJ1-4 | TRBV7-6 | ASSLAIAPGQPEKLF
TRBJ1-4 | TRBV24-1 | ATSDPNRGNEKLF
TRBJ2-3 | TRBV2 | ASSGQGHTDTQY
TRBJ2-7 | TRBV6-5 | ASSSEDYEQY
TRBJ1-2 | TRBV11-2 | ASKLRQDNNYGYT
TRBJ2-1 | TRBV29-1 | SACDPGTSSLNEQF
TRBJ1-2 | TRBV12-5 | ASGLGHPSAGYT
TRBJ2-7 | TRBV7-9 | ASSLVSYEQY
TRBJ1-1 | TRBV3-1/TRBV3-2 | ASSQGGQGYTEAF
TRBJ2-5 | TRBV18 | ASSPGGKETQY
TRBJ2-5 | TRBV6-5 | ASRLGHLQETQY
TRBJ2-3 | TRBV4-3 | ASSPTHRTDTQY
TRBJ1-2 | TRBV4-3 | ASSQDISRRGSYGYT
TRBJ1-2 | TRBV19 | ASTGSPPIGYT
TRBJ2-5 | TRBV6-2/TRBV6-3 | ASSSLGGETQY
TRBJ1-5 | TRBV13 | ASSSSFITGMSNQPQH
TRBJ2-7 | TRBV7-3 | ASSPSDGGPYEQY
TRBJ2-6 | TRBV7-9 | ASSPKQGEWVSGANVLT
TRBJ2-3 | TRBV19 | ASSISAGPNTDTQY
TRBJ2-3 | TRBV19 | ASSIADTQY